Listed below are T cell receptor beta chains from one sample, sequenced in a study of T cell responses to AZD1222 COVID-19 vaccine. TCRdb's copy holds only in-frame clones and misses some; the assay was immunoSEQ multiplex PCR. The profile shows about 140,000 clones, around 90% of them singletons. Material: peripheral blood, obtained 28 days after the second AZD1222 dose. Every receptor here comes from an adult who received the AZD1222 COVID-19 vaccine. Each CDR3 is given with its conserved first and last residue. D genes are given only for firm matches. Clone size is stated in some rows and not others, as once, few, many or a class when expanded.

TRBJ2-3,.,TRBV24-1,.,CATSVSGASDTQYF,TGTGCCACCAGTGTTTCCGGGGCCTCAGATACGCAGTATTTT
TRBJ2-3,.,TRBV5-1,.,CASQSPGRTDTQYF,TGCGCCAGCCAATCTCCCGGCCGGACAGATACGCAGTATTTT
TRBJ2-5,TRBD2,TRBV4-2,.,CASSQGRGGQETQYF,TGTGCCAGCAGCCAAGGGCGGGGGGGGCAAGAGACCCAGTACTTC
TRBJ1-1,.,TRBV18,.,CASSPTRDTEAFF,TGTGCCAGCTCACCCACTCGGGACACTGAAGCTTTCTTT
TRBJ2-1,.,TRBV6-2/TRBV6-3,.,CASSWTTYNEQFF,TGTGCCAGCAGTTGGACTACCTACAATGAGCAGTTCTTC
TRBJ1-6,TRBD1,TRBV6-5,.,CASRPGQGDSPLHF,TGTGCCAGCAGACCGGGACAGGGGGATTCACCCCTCCACTTT
TRBJ1-2,.,TRBV4-3,.,CASSQGSGAYGYTF,TGCGCCAGCAGCCAAGGTTCAGGGGCGTATGGCTACACCTTC
TRBJ1-6,TRBD1,TRBV2,.,CATRQGTNSPLHF,TGTGCCACCAGACAGGGAACTAATTCACCCCTCCACTTT
TRBJ2-7,TRBD1,TRBV2,.,CASTKGTGGSSEQYF,TGTGCCAGCACCAAGGGGACAGGAGGGAGTAGCGAGCAGTACTTC
TRBJ1-1,.,TRBV28,.,CASSLWGAEAFF,TGTGCCAGCAGTTTATGGGGGGCTGAAGCTTTCTTT
TRBJ1-2,.,TRBV7-8,.,CASSFRLQRRNYGYTF,TGTGCCAGCAGCTTCCGTCTACAGCGCAGGAACTATGGCTACACCTTC
TRBJ1-5,.,TRBV5-1,.,CASSIKPGEPQHF,TGCGCCAGCAGCATAAAACCTGGGGAGCCCCAGCATTTT
TRBJ1-3,.,TRBV5-5,.,CASSAGGTSGNTIYF,TGTGCCAGCAGCGCTGGGGGGACCTCTGGAAACACCATATATTTT
TRBJ2-1,.,TRBV4-1,.,CASSQSMIEQFF,TGCGCCAGCAGCCAAAGTATGATTGAGCAGTTCTTC
TRBJ2-7,TRBD2,TRBV5-1,.,CASSGDTGGLSEQYF,TGCGCCAGCAGCGGGGATACGGGAGGGCTGAGCGAGCAGTACTTC
TRBJ2-7,.,TRBV19,.,CASSIDPARAGLYEQYF,TGTGCCAGTAGTATAGATCCAGCGAGGGCCGGTCTCTACGAGCAGTACTTC
TRBJ1-5,TRBD1,TRBV18,once,CASSQTGQINQPQHF,TGTGCCAGCTCGCAAACGGGACAGATAAATCAGCCCCAGCATTTT
TRBJ2-5,TRBD1,TRBV27,.,CASSGGPGQGRETQYF,TGTGCCAGCAGTGGCGGACCGGGACAGGGGCGGGAGACCCAGTACTTC
TRBJ2-1,TRBD1,TRBV5-1,.,CASSLGQGATYNEQFF,TGCGCCAGCAGCTTGGGACAGGGGGCTACCTACAATGAGCAGTTCTTC
TRBJ2-1,.,TRBV10-2,.,CASRIDGYNEQFF,TGCGCCAGCAGAATCGACGGCTACAATGAGCAGTTCTTC
TRBJ2-1,.,TRBV24-1,.,CASASDSYNEQFF,TGTGCCTCCGCTTCAGATAGTTACAATGAGCAGTTCTTC
TRBJ1-4,TRBD1,TRBV19,.,CASDRGEANEKLFF,TGTGCCAGTGACAGGGGCGAGGCTAATGAAAAACTGTTTTTT
TRBJ2-2,.,TRBV11-3,.,CASSYRGTNTGELFF,TGTGCCAGCAGCTACCGGGGGACGAACACCGGGGAGCTGTTTTTT
TRBJ1-6,.,TRBV9,.,CASSVEGGHSPLHF,TGTGCCAGCAGCGTAGAGGGGGGCCATTCACCCCTCCACTTT
TRBJ2-2,TRBD2,TRBV28,.,CASSPSGRAPGELFF,TGTGCCAGCAGCCCTAGCGGGAGAGCTCCCGGGGAGCTGTTTTTT
TRBJ2-1,TRBD1,TRBV24-1,.,CATTGSSYNEQFF,TGTGCCACGACAGGGAGCTCCTACAATGAGCAGTTCTTC
TRBJ2-3,.,TRBV5-1,.,CASSFGQSGTDTQYF,TGCGCCAGCAGCTTTGGACAGTCTGGCACAGATACGCAGTATTTT
TRBJ2-4,TRBD2,TRBV4-2,once,CASSQRLAGEPSTKNIQYF,TGTGCCAGCAGCCAACGACTAGCGGGGGAGCCCTCGACCAAAAACATTCAGTACTTC
TRBJ2-3,.,TRBV18,.,CASSPTMADTQYF,TGTGCCAGCTCACCGACTATGGCAGATACGCAGTATTTT
TRBJ1-4,TRBD1,TRBV11-2,.,CASSRDRSEKLFF,TGTGCCAGCAGCCGGGACAGGTCCGAAAAACTGTTTTTT
TRBJ2-1,TRBD2,TRBV4-1,.,CASSQRLAGGQRSNEQFF,TGCGCCAGCAGCCAACGACTAGCGGGGGGGCAACGGTCCAATGAGCAGTTCTTC
TRBJ1-2,TRBD1,TRBV28,.,CASTLQGAGYTF,TGTGCCAGCACTCTACAGGGGGCGGGCTACACCTTC
TRBJ1-2,.,TRBV28,.,CASTPHRGGYTF,TGTGCCAGCACCCCTCATCGGGGTGGCTACACCTTC
TRBJ2-5,TRBD2,TRBV5-6,.,CASRAGLVGETQYF,TGTGCCAGCAGAGCGGGACTAGTGGGAGAGACCCAGTACTTC
TRBJ1-4,.,TRBV27,.,CASSLWVGEKLFF,TGTGCCAGCAGTTTGTGGGTAGGAGAAAAACTGTTTTTT
TRBJ1-5,.,TRBV19,.,CASSTGHQPQHF,TGTGCCAGTAGTACGGGCCATCAGCCCCAGCATTTT
TRBJ2-7,.,TRBV6-5,.,CASSYSSRAYEQYF,TGTGCCAGCAGTTACTCATCCAGGGCCTACGAGCAGTACTTC
TRBJ2-1,TRBD2,TRBV9,.,CASSGLAGSYNEQFF,TGTGCCAGCAGCGGGCTAGCGGGGAGTTACAATGAGCAGTTCTTC
TRBJ1-5,.,TRBV7-3,.,CASSPRADQPQHF,TGTGCCAGCAGCCCCCGGGCTGATCAGCCCCAGCATTTT
TRBJ1-2,.,TRBV5-4,.,CASSWGTPNPYGYTF,TGTGCCAGCAGCTGGGGGACACCCAACCCCTATGGCTACACCTTC
TRBJ1-4,.,TRBV7-9,.,CASSNYRVNEKLFF,TGTGCCAGCAGCAACTACAGGGTCAATGAAAAACTGTTTTTT
TRBJ1-5,TRBD1,TRBV16,.,CASSHGQGNQPQHF,TGTGCCAGCAGCCACGGACAGGGCAATCAGCCCCAGCATTTT
TRBJ2-2,.,TRBV3-1/TRBV3-2,.,CASSQTGNTGELFF,TGTGCCAGCAGCCAAACAGGGAACACCGGGGAGCTGTTTTTT
TRBJ2-5,.,TRBV7-2,.,CASSFRNYQETQYF,TGTGCCAGCAGCTTCCGTAACTATCAAGAGACCCAGTACTTC
TRBJ2-1,TRBD1,TRBV10-3,.,CAISRDRSRYEQFF,TGTGCCATCAGTCGGGACAGGTCGCGCTATGAGCAGTTCTTC
TRBJ2-7,TRBD1,TRBV6-2/TRBV6-3,.,CASSQPGTGNEQYF,TGTGCCAGCAGTCAACCAGGGACAGGAAACGAGCAGTACTTC
TRBJ2-5,TRBD2,TRBV7-9,.,CASSSGGGTSGKETQYF,TGTGCCAGCAGCTCCGGAGGGGGGACTAGCGGCAAAGAGACCCAGTACTTC
TRBJ2-1,TRBD1,TRBV6-6,.,CASSPGQDRPGHEQFF,TGTGCCAGCAGTCCAGGACAGGACAGACCGGGGCATGAGCAGTTCTTC
TRBJ1-2,.,TRBV12-3/TRBV12-4,.,CASMRNYGYTF,TGTGCCAGCATGCGTAACTATGGCTACACCTTC
TRBJ1-1,.,TRBV19,.,CAIGGTLGTEAFF,TGTGCCATTGGCGGGACGCTTGGCACTGAAGCTTTCTTT